One T cell receptor beta chain is described in this entry. This sample is drawn from a study of cytomegalovirus exposure and HLA in healthy donors. Trimming took 3 bases from V and 12 from J, leaving 15 bases between them. The CDR3 is 13 residues long. Germline values: CDR1 LNHDA, CDR2 SQIVND (reference sequence). This PCR relied on a set of 60 Vbeta primers and 13 Jbeta primers. Profiling relied on immunoSEQ multiplex PCR, and the TCRdb table lists in-frame clones only, not all of them. There are about 170,000 clones in the sample; roughly 76% occur only once, and about 2.5% lies in the top ten. The gene calls are TRBV19 and TRBJ2-1; possible D gene TRBD2, 6 bases. Source material: PBMCs. The sequence was collected from a male donor in good health and CMV-seronegative. Here the CDR3 DNA reads TGTGCCAGTAGTATCAGGAGGGCGTCCGTGCAGTTCTTC. Protein: CASSIRRASVQFF.